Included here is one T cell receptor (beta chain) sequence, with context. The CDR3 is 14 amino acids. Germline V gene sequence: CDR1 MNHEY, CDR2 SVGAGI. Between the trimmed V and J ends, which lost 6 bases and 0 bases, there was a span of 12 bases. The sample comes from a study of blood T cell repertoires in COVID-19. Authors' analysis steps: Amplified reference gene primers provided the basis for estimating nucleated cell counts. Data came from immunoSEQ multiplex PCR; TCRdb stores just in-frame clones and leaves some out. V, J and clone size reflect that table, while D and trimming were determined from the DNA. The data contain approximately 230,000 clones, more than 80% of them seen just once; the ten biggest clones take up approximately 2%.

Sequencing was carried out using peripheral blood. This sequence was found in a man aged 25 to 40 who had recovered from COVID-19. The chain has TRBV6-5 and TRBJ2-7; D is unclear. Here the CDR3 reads CASSHAHTSYEQYF. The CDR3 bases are TGTGCCAGCAGCCACGCCCACACCTCCTACGAGCAGTACTTC.